What follows are 8 T cell receptor beta chains derived from one specimen sequenced in a study of human T cells and chemical hapten exposure. TCRdb re-analysed the RACE reads in MiXCR, keeping a single row per CDR3 protein. In the table there are around 80,000 distinct CDR3 sequences, approximately 8% of which are singletons. Time point of the sample: healthy volunteer bleed at 6 weeks. Researchers extracted total RNA from unfractionated whole blood. Specimen: whole blood. These receptors all come from a male donor in good health. Some clones in this sample may be carry-over from other donors' samples.

This clonotype was observed a few times. The chain couples TRBV29-1 to TRBJ2-3; D is perhaps TRBD2 (7 bases). This CDR3 has 13 residues. With 8 bases removed from V and 1 base from J, the gap between germline ends came to 13 bases. Looked up from germline, CDR1 is SQVTM and CDR2 is ANQGSEA. The CDR3 region has the DNA TGCAGCCTGAGGGGGGGAGGCACAGATACGCAGTATTTT. It specifies CSLRGGGTDTQYF.

This chain joins TRBV5-4 and TRBJ2-7, with 8 bases that match TRBD2. Unmatched junction bases numbered 9, after V lost 4 bases and J lost 6 bases. The CDR3 length is 14 residues. The V gene's germline CDR1 is SGHNT and CDR2 YYREEE (reference sequence). CDR3 DNA sequence: TGTGCCAGCAGCCCCTCGGGACTAGGTGGCGAGCAGTACTTC. Its translation: CASSPSGLGGEQYF.

This chain uses TRBV7-8 with TRBJ2-7; 9 bases agree with TRBD2. V trimming: 8 bases; J trimming: 6 bases; junction bases outside the gene matches: 11. CDR3 length: 14 residues. The germline CDR1 and CDR2 sequences are SGHVS and FQNEAQ. CDR3 protein: CASVPGLAGAEQYF. DNA for the CDR3: TGTGCCAGCGTACCGGGACTAGCAGGCGCCGAGCAGTACTTC.

V gene TRBV9 combines with J gene TRBJ2-3, with D tentatively TRBD2 (5 bases). CDR1 and CDR2 from the germline V gene are SGDLS and YYNGEE. V was cut by 0 bases and J by 4 bases, with 9 bases left in between. The CDR3 totals 14 residues. CDR3 residues: CASSVEGRADTQYF. CDR3 nucleotides: TGTGCCAGCAGCGTAGAAGGGCGGGCAGATACGCAGTATTTT.

A few counts support this clonotype. This chain uses TRBV20-1 with TRBJ1-1; no firm D call. This CDR3 spans 15 amino acids. Germline lookup yields CDR1 DFQATT and CDR2 SNEGSKA (reference sequence). V lost 1 base and J lost 2, with 14 bases in between. The CDR3 protein is CSARVPALENTEAFF. CDR3 DNA: TGCAGTGCTAGAGTCCCGGCATTGGAAAACACTGAAGCTTTCTTT.

J is TRBJ2-1 and V is TRBV5-1; D may be TRBD2 (5 bases). V lost 1 base and J 7 bases, leaving 21 bases between the germline ends. Germline V gives CDR1 SGHRS, CDR2 YFSETQ. CDR3 length equals 17 residues. The CDR3 loop is CASSLSLGEAPRNEQFF. The DNA of the CDR3 is TGCGCCAGCAGCTTGAGTCTGGGAGAAGCCCCCAGGAATGAGCAGTTCTTC.

V usage is TRBV5-8 and J usage is TRBJ2-1; TRBD2 agrees at 13 bases. The junction had 5 bases not matched to a gene; V was cut back by 4 bases and J by 4 bases. The germline CDR1 and CDR2 sequences are SGHTS and YDEGEE. The CDR3 has 16 amino acids. Here the CDR3 reads CASSPGTSGIYNEQFF. In DNA form, the CDR3 reads TGTGCCAGCAGCCCGGGGACTAGCGGGATTTACAATGAGCAGTTCTTC.

This clonotype has only a few counts. The chain carries TRBV11-2 and TRBJ1-1; no firm D call. This CDR3 comprises 15 residues. The V end was cut by 1 base, the J end by 1 base, with 10 bases between. Germline CDR1 is SGHAT and CDR2 is FQNNGV. CDR3 region: CASSLVTHSNTEAFF. In DNA, the CDR3 is TGTGCCAGCAGCTTAGTAACACACTCGAACACTGAAGCTTTCTTT.